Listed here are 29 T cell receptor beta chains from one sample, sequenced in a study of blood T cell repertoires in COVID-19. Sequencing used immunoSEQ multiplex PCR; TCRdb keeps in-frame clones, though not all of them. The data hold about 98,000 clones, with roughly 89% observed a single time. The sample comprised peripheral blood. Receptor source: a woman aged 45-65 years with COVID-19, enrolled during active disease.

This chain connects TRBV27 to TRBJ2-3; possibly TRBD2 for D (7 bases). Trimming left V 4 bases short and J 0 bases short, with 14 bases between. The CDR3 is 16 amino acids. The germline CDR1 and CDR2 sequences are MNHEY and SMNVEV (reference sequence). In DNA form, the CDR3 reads TGTGCCAGCAGTTCCCGGCGGGGGCAAAGCACAGATACGCAGTATTTT. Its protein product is CASSSRRGQSTDTQYF.

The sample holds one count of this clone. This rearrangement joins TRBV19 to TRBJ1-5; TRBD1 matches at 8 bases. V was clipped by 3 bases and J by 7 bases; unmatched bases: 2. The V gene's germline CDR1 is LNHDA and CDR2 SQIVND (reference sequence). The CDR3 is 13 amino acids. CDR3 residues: CASSMDRAQPQHF. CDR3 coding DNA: TGTGCCAGTAGTATGGACAGGGCCCAGCCCCAGCATTTT.

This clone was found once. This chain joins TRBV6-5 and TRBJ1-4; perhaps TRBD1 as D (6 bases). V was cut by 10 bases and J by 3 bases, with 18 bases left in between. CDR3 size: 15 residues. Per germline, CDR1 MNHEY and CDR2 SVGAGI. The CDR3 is CATQTRQASNEKLFF. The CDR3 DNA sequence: TGTGCCACCCAGACCCGACAGGCCTCTAATGAAAAACTGTTTTTT.

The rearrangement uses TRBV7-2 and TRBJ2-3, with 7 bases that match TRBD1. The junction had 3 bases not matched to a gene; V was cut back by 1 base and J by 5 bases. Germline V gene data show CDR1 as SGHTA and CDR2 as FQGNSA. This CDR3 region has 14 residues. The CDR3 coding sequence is TGTGCCAGCAGCTTAGGAGGGGGCGAAGATACGCAGTATTTT. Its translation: CASSLGGGEDTQYF.

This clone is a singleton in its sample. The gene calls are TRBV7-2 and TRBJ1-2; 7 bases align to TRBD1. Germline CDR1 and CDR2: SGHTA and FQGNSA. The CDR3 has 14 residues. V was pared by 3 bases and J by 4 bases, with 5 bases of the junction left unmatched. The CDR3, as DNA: TGTGCCAGCAGCTTGTCGGGACAGTCCTATGGCTACACCTTC. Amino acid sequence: CASSLSGQSYGYTF.

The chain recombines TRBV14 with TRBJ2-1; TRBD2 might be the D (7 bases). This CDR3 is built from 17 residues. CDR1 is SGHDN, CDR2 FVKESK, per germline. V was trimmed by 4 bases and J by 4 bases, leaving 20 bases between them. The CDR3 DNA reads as TGTGCCAGCAGCCGTTTTCGGCAGGGGAGGGGTTACAATGAGCAGTTCTTC. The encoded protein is CASSRFRQGRGYNEQFF. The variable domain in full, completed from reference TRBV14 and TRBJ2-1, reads EAGVTQFPSHSVIEKGQTVTLRCDPISGHDNLYWYRRVMGKEIKFLLHFVKESKQDESGMPNNRFLAERTGGTYSTLKVQPAELEDSGVYFCASSRFRQGRGYNEQFFGPGTRLTVL.

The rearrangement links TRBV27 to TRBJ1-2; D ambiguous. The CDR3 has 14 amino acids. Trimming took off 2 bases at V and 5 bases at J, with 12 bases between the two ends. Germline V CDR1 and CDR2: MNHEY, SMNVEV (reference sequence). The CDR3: CASSLEGFGYGYTF. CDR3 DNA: TGTGCCAGCAGTTTAGAGGGATTTGGGTATGGCTACACCTTC.

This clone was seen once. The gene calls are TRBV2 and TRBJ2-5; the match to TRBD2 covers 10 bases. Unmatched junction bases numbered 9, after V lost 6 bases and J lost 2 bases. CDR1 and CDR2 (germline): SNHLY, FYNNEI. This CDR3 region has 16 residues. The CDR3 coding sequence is TGTGCCAGCAGGGCAACCGGGACTAGCGTTCAAGAGACCCAGTACTTC. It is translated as CASRATGTSVQETQYF.

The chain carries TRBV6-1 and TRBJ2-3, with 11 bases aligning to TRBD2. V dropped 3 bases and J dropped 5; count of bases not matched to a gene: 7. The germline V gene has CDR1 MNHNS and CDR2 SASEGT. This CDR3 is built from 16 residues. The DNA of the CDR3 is TGTGCCAGCAGTGACTTTAGCGGGGGGGCCGGAGATACGCAGTATTTT. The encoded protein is CASSDFSGGAGDTQYF.

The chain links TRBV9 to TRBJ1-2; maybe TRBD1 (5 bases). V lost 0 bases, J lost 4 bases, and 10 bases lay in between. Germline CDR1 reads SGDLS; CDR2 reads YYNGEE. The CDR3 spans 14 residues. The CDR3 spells CASSVEGSAYGYTF. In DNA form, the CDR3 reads TGTGCCAGCAGCGTAGAGGGGTCCGCCTATGGCTACACCTTC.

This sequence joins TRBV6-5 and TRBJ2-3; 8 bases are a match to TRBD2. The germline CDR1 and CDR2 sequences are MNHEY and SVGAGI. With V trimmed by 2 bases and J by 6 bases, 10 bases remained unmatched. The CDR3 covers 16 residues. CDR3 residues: CASSYRGPGGADTQYF. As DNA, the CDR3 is TGTGCCAGCAGTTACCGCGGTCCCGGGGGGGCTGATACGCAGTATTTT.

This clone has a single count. CDR3 bases: TGTGCCAGCAGTTTAGACAGCTCCTACGAGCAGTACGTC. The encoded protein is CASSLDSSYEQYV. This chain connects TRBV12-3 or TRBV12-4 to TRBJ2-7; D unresolved. The V end was cut by 1 base, the J end by 0 bases, with 4 bases between. CDR3 size: 13 residues.

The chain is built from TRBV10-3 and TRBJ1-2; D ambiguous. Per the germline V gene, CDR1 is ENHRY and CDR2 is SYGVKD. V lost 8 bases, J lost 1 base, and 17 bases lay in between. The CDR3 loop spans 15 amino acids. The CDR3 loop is CAIALEGRLNYGYTF. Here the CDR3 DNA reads TGTGCCATCGCGCTGGAGGGCAGACTTAACTATGGCTACACCTTC.

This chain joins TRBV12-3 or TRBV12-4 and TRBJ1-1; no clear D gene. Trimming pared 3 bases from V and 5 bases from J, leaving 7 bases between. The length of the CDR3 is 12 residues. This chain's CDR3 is CASSFPRTEAFF. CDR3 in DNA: TGTGCCAGCAGTTTCCCTAGGACTGAAGCTTTCTTT.

The CDR3 sequence is CANKPDRTNYNEQFF. In DNA form, the CDR3 reads TGTGCCAATAAACCCGACAGAACGAACTACAATGAGCAGTTCTTC. This chain joins TRBV6-5 and TRBJ2-1, with a weak D call TRBD1 (5 bases). Trimming left V 10 bases short and J 3 bases short, with 19 bases between. Germline assignment: CDR1 MNHEY and CDR2 SVGAGI. This CDR3 spans 15 amino acids.

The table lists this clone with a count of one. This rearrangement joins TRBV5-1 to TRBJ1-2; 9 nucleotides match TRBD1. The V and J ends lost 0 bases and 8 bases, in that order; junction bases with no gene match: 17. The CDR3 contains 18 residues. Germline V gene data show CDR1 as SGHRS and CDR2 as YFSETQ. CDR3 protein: CASSLDSPGTGRNRGYTF. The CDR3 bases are TGCGCCAGCAGCTTGGATTCCCCCGGGACAGGGAGGAACAGAGGCTACACCTTC.

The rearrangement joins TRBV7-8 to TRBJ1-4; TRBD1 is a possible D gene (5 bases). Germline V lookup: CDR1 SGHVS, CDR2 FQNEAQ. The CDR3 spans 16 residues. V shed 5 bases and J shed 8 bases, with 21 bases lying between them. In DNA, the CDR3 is TGTGCCAGCAGCCCCAGCAGGGTTTCGCTCCGGGAAAAACTGTTTTTT. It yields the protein CASSPSRVSLREKLFF.

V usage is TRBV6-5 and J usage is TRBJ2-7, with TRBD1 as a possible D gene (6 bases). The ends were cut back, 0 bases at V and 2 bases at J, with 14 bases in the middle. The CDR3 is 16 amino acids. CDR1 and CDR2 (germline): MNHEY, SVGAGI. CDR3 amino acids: CASSYSYFDRTYEQYF. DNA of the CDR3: TGTGCCAGCAGTTACTCCTACTTTGACAGGACCTACGAGCAGTACTTC.

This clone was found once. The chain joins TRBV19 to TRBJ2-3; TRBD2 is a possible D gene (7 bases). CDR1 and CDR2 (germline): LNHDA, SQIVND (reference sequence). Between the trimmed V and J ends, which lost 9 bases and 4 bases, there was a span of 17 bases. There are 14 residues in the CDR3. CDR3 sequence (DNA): TGTGCCAGCCGCTGGGGGGGCCAGGCAGATACGCAGTATTTT. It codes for CASRWGGQADTQYF.

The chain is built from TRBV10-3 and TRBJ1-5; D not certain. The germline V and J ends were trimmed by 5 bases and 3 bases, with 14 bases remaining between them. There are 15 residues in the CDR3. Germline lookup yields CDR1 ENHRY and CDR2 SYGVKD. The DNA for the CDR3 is TGTGCCATCAGTCTCACGGGAGGATTCAATCAGCCCCAGCATTTT. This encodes CAISLTGGFNQPQHF.

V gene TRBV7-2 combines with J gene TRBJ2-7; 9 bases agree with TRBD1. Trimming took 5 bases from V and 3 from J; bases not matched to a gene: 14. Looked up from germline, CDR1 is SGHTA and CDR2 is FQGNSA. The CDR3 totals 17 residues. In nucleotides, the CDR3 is TGTGCCAGCAGCCAGCCCGGGGACAGGGAGGGTGGCTACGAGCAGTACGTC. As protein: CASSQPGDREGGYEQYV.

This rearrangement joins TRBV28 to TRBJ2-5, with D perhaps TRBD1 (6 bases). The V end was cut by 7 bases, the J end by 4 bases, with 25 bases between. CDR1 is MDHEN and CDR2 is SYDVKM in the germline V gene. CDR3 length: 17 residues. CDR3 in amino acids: CASTIPSGSIGGETQYF. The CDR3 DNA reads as TGTGCCAGCACCATCCCCTCGGGCAGTATAGGGGGAGAGACCCAGTACTTC.

The CDR3 DNA reads TGTGCCAGCAGTGAGCGGGTCTTATCAAGGAACACTGAAGCTTTCTTT. It specifies CASSERVLSRNTEAFF. The rearrangement joins TRBV2 to TRBJ1-1; D uncertain. The ends were cut back, 3 bases at V and 1 base at J, with 15 bases in the middle. The CDR3 runs 16 residues. CDR1 is SNHLY, CDR2 FYNNEI, per germline.

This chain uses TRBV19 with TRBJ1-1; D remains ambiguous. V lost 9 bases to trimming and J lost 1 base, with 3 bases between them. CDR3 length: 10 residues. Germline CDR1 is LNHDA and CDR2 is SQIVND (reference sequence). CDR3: CASRNTEAFF. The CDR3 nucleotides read TGTGCCAGCAGGAACACTGAAGCTTTCTTT.

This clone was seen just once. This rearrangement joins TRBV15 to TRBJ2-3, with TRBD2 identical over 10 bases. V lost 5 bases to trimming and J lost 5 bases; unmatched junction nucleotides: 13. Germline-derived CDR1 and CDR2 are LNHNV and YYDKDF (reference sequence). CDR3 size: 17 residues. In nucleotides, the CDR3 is TGTGCCACCAGCGTCCGCCCCGCTAGCGGGGGAGGAGATACGCAGTATTTT. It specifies CATSVRPASGGGDTQYF.

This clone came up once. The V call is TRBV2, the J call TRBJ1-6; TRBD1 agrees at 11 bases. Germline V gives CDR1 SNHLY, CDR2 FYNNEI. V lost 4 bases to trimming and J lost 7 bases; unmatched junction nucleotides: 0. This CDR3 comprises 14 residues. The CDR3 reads CASSGDRGNSPLHF. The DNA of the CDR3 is TGTGCCAGCAGTGGGGACAGGGGGAATTCACCCCTCCACTTT.

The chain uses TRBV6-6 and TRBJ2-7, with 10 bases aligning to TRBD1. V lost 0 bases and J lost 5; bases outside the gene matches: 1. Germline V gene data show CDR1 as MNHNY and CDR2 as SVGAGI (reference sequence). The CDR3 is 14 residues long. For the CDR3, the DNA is TGTGCCAGCAGTTACTCGACAGGGGGCAACGAGCAGTACTTC. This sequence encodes CASSYSTGGNEQYF.

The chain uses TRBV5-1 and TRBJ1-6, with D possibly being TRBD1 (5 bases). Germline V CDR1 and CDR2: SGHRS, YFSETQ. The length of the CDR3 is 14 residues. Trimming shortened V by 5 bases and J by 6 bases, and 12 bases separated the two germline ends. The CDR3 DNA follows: TGCGCCAGCAGACAGGAAGCCGTTAATTCACCCCTCCACTTT. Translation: CASRQEAVNSPLHF. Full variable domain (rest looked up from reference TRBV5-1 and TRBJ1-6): KAGVTQTPRYLIKTRGQQVTLSCSPISGHRSVSWYQQTPGQGLQFLFEYFSETQRNKGNFPGRFSGRQFSNSRSEMNVSTLELGDSALYLCASRQEAVNSPLHFGNGTRLTVT.

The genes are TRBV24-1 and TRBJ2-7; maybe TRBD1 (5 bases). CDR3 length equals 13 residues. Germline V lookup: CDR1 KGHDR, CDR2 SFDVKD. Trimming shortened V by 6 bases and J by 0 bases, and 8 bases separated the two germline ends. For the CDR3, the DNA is TGTGCCACCAGTCAGGGTAACTCCTACGAGCAGTACTTC. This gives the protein CATSQGNSYEQYF.